These T cell receptor beta chains were read from a single sample in a study of cytomegalovirus exposure and HLA in healthy donors. Produced via immunoSEQ multiplex PCR; TCRdb's table is partial and in-frame only. The profile shows 80,000 or so clones, roughly a tenth of them singletons. Material for sequencing was PBMCs. These receptors originate from a man aged 55 to 70 in good health and CMV-seropositive. Both conserved end residues are trimmed from each CDR3. Clone size is not always given. Where it is, it says once, few, many or a class for expanded clones.

J | V | size | CDR3
TRBJ2-2 | TRBV28 | few | ASSSWGQGNTGELF
TRBJ2-7 | TRBV7-9 | NA | ASSPQSRGREQY
TRBJ2-5 | TRBV6-5 | few | ASSYSKSRGQETQY
TRBJ1-1 | TRBV5-1 | NA | ASSLGQGAGEAF
TRBJ1-1 | TRBV14 | few | ASSLTGNTEAF
TRBJ2-3 | TRBV5-6 | NA | ASSLVSPYTQY
TRBJ1-1 | TRBV11-3 | NA | ASSLIREGTETEAF
TRBJ1-1 | TRBV11-2 | few | ASSPRTSLWAVDTEAF
TRBJ1-2 | TRBV6-1 | NA | ASSDLQMNYGYT
TRBJ1-4 | TRBV29-1 | few | SVGGGAGEKLF
TRBJ1-5 | TRBV6-5 | few | ASAGQGANQPQH
TRBJ1-5 | TRBV4-1 | NA | ASSQDSRVRSNQPQH
TRBJ1-6 | TRBV15 | few | ATSRESFSPLH
TRBJ1-2 | TRBV28 | NA | AAGDRGYGYT
TRBJ2-3 | TRBV18 | NA | ASSPLAGEQGTDTQY
TRBJ1-5 | TRBV6-5 | NA | ASSYSWTGRQPQH
TRBJ1-4 | TRBV18 | NA | ASSPPERTFNEKLF
TRBJ1-5 | TRBV2 | few | ASSHRDSSNQPQH
TRBJ2-7 | TRBV19 | NA | ASSGDRDSYEQY
TRBJ2-3 | TRBV19 | few | ASSIGLAGRSDTQY
TRBJ1-3 | TRBV25-1 | NA | ASSEGGTSSGNTIY
TRBJ2-3 | TRBV7-9 | few | ASSLARLADSTDTQY